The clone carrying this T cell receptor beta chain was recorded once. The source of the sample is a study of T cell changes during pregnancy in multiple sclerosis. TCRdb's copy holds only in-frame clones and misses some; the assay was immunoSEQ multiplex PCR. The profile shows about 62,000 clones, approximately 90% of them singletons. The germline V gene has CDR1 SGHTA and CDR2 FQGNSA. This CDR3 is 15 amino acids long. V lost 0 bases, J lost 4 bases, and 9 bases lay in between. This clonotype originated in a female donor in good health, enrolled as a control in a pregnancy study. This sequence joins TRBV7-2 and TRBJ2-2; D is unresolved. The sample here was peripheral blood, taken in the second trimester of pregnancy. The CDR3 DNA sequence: TGTGCCAGCAGCTTAGCGCGGTATAGCACCGGGGAGCTGTTTTTT. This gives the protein CASSLARYSTGELFF.